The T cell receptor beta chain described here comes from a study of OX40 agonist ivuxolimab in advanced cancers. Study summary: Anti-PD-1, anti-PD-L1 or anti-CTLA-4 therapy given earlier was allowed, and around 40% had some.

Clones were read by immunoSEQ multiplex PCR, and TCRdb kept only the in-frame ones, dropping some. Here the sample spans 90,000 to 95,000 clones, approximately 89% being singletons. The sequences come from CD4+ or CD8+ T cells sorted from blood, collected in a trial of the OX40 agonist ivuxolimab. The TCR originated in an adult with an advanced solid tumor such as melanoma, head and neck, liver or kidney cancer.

The CDR3 here is CAISEPREQLIYGYTF. The CDR3 DNA reads TGTGCCATCAGTGAGCCTAGGGAACAGCTTATCTATGGCTACACCTTC. The genes are TRBV10-3 and TRBJ1-2; D is unresolved. The CDR3 covers 16 residues. CDR1 and CDR2 (germline): ENHRY, SYGVKD. Trimming took off 2 bases at V and 4 bases at J, with 17 bases between the two ends.